What follows describes a single TCR beta chain. Its specificity is not known. The entry originates in a study of OX40 agonist ivuxolimab in advanced cancers. The study, taken as a whole, reports: CD8+ T cells showed, on average, more clonal expansion than CD4+ cells.

Profiling relied on immunoSEQ multiplex PCR, and the TCRdb table lists in-frame clones only, not all of them. Among around 69,000 clones, 84% were seen once, and the ten largest hold under 2%. The material was CD4+ or CD8+ T cells sorted from blood, obtained in a trial of the OX40 agonist ivuxolimab. The sequence was collected from an adult with an advanced solid tumor such as melanoma, head and neck, liver or kidney cancer.

DNA of the CDR3: TGTGCCAGCAGCAGCCTAGCGGGGTCCTACAATGAGCAGTTCTTC. Its protein product is CASSSLAGSYNEQFF. The chain carries TRBV5-4 and TRBJ2-1; the match to TRBD2 covers 9 bases. The trim removed 4 bases at V and 1 base at J, leaving 3 bases unmatched. CDR1 is SGHNT and CDR2 is YYREEE in the germline V gene (reference sequence). The CDR3 loop spans 15 amino acids.